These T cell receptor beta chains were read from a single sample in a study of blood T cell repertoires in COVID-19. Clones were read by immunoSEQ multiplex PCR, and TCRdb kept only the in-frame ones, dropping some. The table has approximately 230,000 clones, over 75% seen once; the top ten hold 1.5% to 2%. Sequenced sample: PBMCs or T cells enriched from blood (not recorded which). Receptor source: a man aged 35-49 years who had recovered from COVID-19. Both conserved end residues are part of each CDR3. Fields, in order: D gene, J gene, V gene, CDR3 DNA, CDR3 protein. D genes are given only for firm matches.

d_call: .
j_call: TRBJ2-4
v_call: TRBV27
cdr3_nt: TGTGCCAGCAGTTTTAGGGAGTTGGACAAAAACATTCAGTACTTC
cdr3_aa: CASSFRELDKNIQYF

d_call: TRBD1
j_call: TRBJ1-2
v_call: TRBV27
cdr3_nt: TGTGCCAGCAGTCTCGGGACAGGTTTTGACTATGGCTACACCTTC
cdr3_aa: CASSLGTGFDYGYTF

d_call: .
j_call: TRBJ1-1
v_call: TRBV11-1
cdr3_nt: TGTGCCAGCAGCTTAGTTCCCGGGAGGACTGAAGCTTTCTTT
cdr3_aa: CASSLVPGRTEAFF

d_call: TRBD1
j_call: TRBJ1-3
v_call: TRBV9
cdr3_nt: TGTGCCAGCAGCGGGACAAACAGGGGTCATCCTGGAAACACCATATATTTT
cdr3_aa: CASSGTNRGHPGNTIYF

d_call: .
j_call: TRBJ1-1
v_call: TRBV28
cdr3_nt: TGTGCCAGCAGTTTAGGACCCCGAGGGGGCACTGAAGCTTTCTTT
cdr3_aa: CASSLGPRGGTEAFF

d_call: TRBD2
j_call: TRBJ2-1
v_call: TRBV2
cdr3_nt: TGTGCCAGCAGTCTAGCGGGAGGGCCTTCTGATGAGCAGTTCTTC
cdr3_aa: CASSLAGGPSDEQFF

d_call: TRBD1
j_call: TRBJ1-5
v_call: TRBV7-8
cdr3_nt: TGTGCCAGCAGCTTAGCAGGGGGCTATCAGCCCCAGCATTTT
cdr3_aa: CASSLAGGYQPQHF

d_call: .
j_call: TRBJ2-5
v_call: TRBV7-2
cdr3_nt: TGTGCCAGCAGCTTGGGGGCCGCAGGGCGGGAGACCCAGTACTTC
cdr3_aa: CASSLGAAGRETQYF

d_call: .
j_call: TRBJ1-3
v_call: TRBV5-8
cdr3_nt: TGTGCCAGCAGCTCCGAGTTTGGTTCTGGAAACACCATATATTTT
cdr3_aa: CASSSEFGSGNTIYF

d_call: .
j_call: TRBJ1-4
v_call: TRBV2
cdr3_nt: TGTGCCAGCAGGGGCGAGATCTCAAATGAAAAACTGTTTTTT
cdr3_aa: CASRGEISNEKLFF

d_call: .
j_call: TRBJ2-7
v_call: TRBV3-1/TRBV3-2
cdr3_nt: TGTGCCAGCAGCCAGGAGGACTTTCTTACCGAGCAGTACTTC
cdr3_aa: CASSQEDFLTEQYF

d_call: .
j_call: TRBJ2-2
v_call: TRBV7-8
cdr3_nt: TGTGCCAGCAGCTTAGGTTTTATAGTGCCCGCGAACACCGGGGAGCTGTTTTTT
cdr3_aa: CASSLGFIVPANTGELFF

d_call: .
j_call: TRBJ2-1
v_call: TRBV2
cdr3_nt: TGTGCCAGCAGTGGTTTATATTGGTTCTTC
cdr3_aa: CASSGLYWFF

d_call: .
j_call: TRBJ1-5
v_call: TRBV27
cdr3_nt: TGTGCCAGCAGTTTGACAGCTAATCAGCCCCAGCATTTT
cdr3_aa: CASSLTANQPQHF

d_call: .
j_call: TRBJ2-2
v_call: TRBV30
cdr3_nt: TGTGCCTGGAGTCAGGGGCTAGTCGCCGGGGAGCTGTTTTTT
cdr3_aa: CAWSQGLVAGELFF

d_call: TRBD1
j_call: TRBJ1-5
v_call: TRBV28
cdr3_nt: TGTGCCAGCAGTGGCTCACAGGGGAGTCAGCCCCAGCATTTT
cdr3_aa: CASSGSQGSQPQHF

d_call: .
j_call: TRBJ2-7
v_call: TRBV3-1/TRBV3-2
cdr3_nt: TGTGCCAGCAGCCCCGGGTGGGAGCAGTACTTC
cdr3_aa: CASSPGWEQYF

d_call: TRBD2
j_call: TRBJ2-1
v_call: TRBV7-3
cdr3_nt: TGTGCCAGCAGCCCCCTAGTACTAGCGGGGTCGGATGAGCAGTTCTTC
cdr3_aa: CASSPLVLAGSDEQFF